These 14 T cell receptor beta chains came from one sample sequenced in a study of identical twins. TCRdb processed the 5' RACE reads anew with MiXCR; each CDR3 protein has one entry. The sample shows some 630,000 distinct CDR3 sequences, under 8.5% of them seen only once. The data were also submitted as part of a second study, on yellow fever vaccine responses in identical twins.

Specimen: PBMCs. All receptors derive from a woman aged 18 to 35 in good health.

This clonotype has more than one count but fewer than ten. The rearrangement uses TRBV27 and TRBJ2-2; no clear D gene. Germline V CDR1 and CDR2: MNHEY, SMNVEV (reference sequence). V lost 3 bases and J lost 6, with 8 bases in between. The CDR3 spans 13 residues. The CDR3 loop is CASSFGYAGELFF. The CDR3 bases are TGTGCCAGCAGTTTTGGGTATGCCGGGGAGCTGTTTTTT.

The chain links TRBV20-1 to TRBJ2-7; 11 nucleotides line up with TRBD2. This CDR3 region has 14 residues. Germline CDR1 and CDR2: DFQATT and SNEGSKA (reference sequence). The junction had 5 bases not matched to a gene; V was cut back by 5 bases and J by 2 bases. This CDR3 is CSARTLAGAYEQYF. The CDR3 nucleotides are TGCAGTGCTCGAACACTAGCGGGAGCCTACGAGCAGTACTTC.

Ten or more counts support this clonotype. CDR3 in DNA: TGTGCCAGCAGTCAACAGGGGTATAGCGAGCAGTACTTC. Protein sequence: CASSQQGYSEQYF. The chain joins TRBV28 to TRBJ2-7; 7 bases are a match to TRBD1. The CDR3 sequence is 13 residues long. Germline-derived CDR1 and CDR2 are MDHEN and SYDVKM. V lost 5 bases, J lost 6 bases, and 7 bases stayed unmatched.

In this sample, this clonotype turned up many times. The chain couples TRBV5-6 to TRBJ1-2; perhaps TRBD1 as D (6 bases). Germline V lookup: CDR1 SGHDT, CDR2 YYEEEE. The CDR3 has 15 amino acids. Trimming pared 3 bases from V and 4 bases from J, leaving 16 bases between. This CDR3 is CASSWGTSSSYGYTF. DNA for the CDR3: TGTGCCAGCAGCTGGGGGACAAGCTCCTCCTATGGCTACACCTTC.

This clonotype was picked up many times. This CDR3 reads CASSLEYGVFYNEQFF. For the CDR3, the DNA is TGCGCCAGCAGCTTGGAATATGGGGTGTTCTACAATGAGCAGTTCTTC. The V gene is TRBV5-1, the J gene TRBJ2-1; no clear D. Germline V gene sequence: CDR1 SGHRS, CDR2 YFSETQ. CDR3 length: 16 residues. The V gene lost 0 bases and the J gene lost 3 bases, with 13 bases spanning the gap. The full variable domain, in which reference TRBV5-1 and TRBJ2-1 provide the parts outside the CDR3, is KAGVTQTPRYLIKTRGQQVTLSCSPISGHRSVSWYQQTPGQGLQFLFEYFSETQRNKGNFPGRFSGRQFSNSRSEMNVSTLELGDSALYLCASSLEYGVFYNEQFFGPGTRLTVL.

This clonotype was observed a handful of times. The V gene is TRBV29-1, the J gene TRBJ2-1, with TRBD1 identical over 7 bases. After removal of 6 bases from V and 2 bases from J, the junction contained 7 bases not matched to a gene. Germline-derived CDR1 and CDR2 are SQVTM and ANQGSEA. This CDR3 spans 14 amino acids. Written as DNA, the CDR3 is TGCAGCGTCCCGAAGGGGGCGGCCTACAATGAGCAGTTCTTC. Protein: CSVPKGAAYNEQFF.

V is TRBV10-1 and J is TRBJ2-1, with 8 bases lining up with TRBD2. The CDR3 consists of 16 residues. Germline trimming cut 3 bases from V and 4 bases from J; bases unmatched to any gene: 8. The V gene's germline CDR1 is WNHNN and CDR2 SYGVQD (reference sequence). The CDR3 region is CASSEPRGGRYNEQFF. As DNA, the CDR3 is TGCGCCAGCAGTGAACCTCGGGGGGGTCGGTACAATGAGCAGTTCTTC.

The CDR3 DNA sequence: TGTGCCAGCAGCCCTCCCGGGAGTAGTTCCTACGAGCAGTACTTC. Encoded protein: CASSPPGSSSYEQYF. This sequence joins TRBV14 and TRBJ2-7, with a possible D match to TRBD2 (6 bases). Deletions cut 4 bases from V and 1 base from J, with 14 bases between. CDR1 SGHDN and CDR2 FVKESK come from the germline V gene. This CDR3 spans 15 amino acids.

There are many counts of this clonotype. The chain joins TRBV28 to TRBJ2-7, with a possible D match to TRBD2 (6 bases). The CDR3 spans 15 residues. V was cut by 3 bases and J by 0 bases, with 12 bases left in between. The germline V gene has CDR1 MDHEN and CDR2 SYDVKM. Here the CDR3 reads CASSLRRGTSYEQYV. Here the CDR3 DNA reads TGTGCCAGCAGTTTGCGGCGGGGAACCTCCTACGAGCAGTACGTC.

This clonotype came up a few times. V and J are TRBV6-5 and TRBJ2-2; 7 bases match TRBD1. V shed 0 bases, J shed 3 bases, and the junction held 4 bases outside the gene matches. The CDR3 has 16 amino acids. The V gene's germline CDR1 is MNHEY and CDR2 SVGAGI. The CDR3 is CASSYSGQSYTGELFF. The CDR3, as DNA: TGTGCCAGCAGTTACTCGGGACAGAGTTACACCGGGGAGCTGTTTTTT.

This clonotype occurred a few times. The chain joins TRBV4-1 to TRBJ2-7; 9 bases match TRBD1. The CDR3 spans 16 residues. Germline V gene data show CDR1 as MGHRA and CDR2 as YSYEKL. The junction had 11 bases not matched to a gene; V was cut back by 0 bases and J by 8 bases. CDR3 sequence reads: CASSQDINRGQSQQYF. DNA of the CDR3: TGCGCCAGCAGCCAAGATATCAACAGGGGGCAATCCCAGCAGTACTTC.

In this sample, this clonotype turned up a few times. The V and J genes are TRBV6-1 and TRBJ2-5; weak D call: TRBD1 (6 bases). V dropped 5 bases and J dropped 5 bases, with 15 bases sitting between them. CDR1 and CDR2 (germline): MNHNS, SASEGT. The CDR3 totals 14 residues. CDR3 sequence reads: CASSQRGQGETQYF. CDR3 sequence (DNA): TGTGCCAGCAGTCAACGTGGGCAGGGGGAGACCCAGTACTTC.

This clonotype has a handful of counts. The chain recombines TRBV20-1 with TRBJ2-3, with D possibly matching TRBD1 (6 bases). The germline V and J ends were trimmed by 6 bases and 3 bases, with 13 bases remaining between them. The CDR3 is 13 residues long. The germline V gene encodes CDR1 DFQATT and CDR2 SNEGSKA (reference sequence). The CDR3 nucleotides read TGCAGTGCCAAAAGGGGGTTGACAGATACGCAGTATTTT. Translated: CSAKRGLTDTQYF.

This clonotype was detected a few times. V usage is TRBV29-1 and J usage is TRBJ1-2; D is uncertain. Germline V gene sequence: CDR1 SQVTM, CDR2 ANQGSEA. There are 14 residues in the CDR3. The V end was cut by 1 base, the J end by 7 bases, with 16 bases between. The CDR3 reads CSVEVFSGGTGYTF. CDR3 DNA sequence: TGCAGCGTTGAAGTTTTTTCAGGAGGTACTGGCTACACCTTC.